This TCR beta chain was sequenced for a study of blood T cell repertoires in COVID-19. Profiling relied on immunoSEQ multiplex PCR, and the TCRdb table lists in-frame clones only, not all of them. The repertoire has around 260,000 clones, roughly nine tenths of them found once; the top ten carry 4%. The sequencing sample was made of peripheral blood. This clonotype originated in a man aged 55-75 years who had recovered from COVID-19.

CDR3: CSARQGYEQYF. The CDR3 DNA reads TGCAGTGCGAGACAGGGCTACGAGCAGTACTTC. J is TRBJ2-7 and V is TRBV20-1; 7 bases agree with TRBD1. This CDR3 is built from 11 residues. V lost 6 bases and J lost 3; bases outside the gene matches: 2. Germline values: CDR1 DFQATT, CDR2 SNEGSKA (reference sequence).